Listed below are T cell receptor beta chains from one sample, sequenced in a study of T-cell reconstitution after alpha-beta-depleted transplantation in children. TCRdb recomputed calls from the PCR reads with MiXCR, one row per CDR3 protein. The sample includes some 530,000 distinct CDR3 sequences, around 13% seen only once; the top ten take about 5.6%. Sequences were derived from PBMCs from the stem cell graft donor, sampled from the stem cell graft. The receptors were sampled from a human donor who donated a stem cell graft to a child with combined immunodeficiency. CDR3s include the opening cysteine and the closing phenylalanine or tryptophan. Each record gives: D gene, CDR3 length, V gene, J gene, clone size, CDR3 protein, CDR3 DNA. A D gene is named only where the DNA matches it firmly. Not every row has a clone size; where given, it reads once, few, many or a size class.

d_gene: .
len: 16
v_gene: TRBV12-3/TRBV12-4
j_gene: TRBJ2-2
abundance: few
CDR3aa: CASSYSGPGDTGELFF
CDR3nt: TGTGCCAGCAGTTATTCCGGCCCCGGGGACACCGGGGAGCTGTTTTTT

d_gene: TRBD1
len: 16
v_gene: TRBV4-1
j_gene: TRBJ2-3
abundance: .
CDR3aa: CASSPPRRGFLDTQYF
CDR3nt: TGCGCCAGCAGCCCACCTCGCAGGGGGTTTTTAGATACGCAGTATTTT

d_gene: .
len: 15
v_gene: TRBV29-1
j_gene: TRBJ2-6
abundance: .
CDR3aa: CSVQGPSSGANVLTF
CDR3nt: TGCAGCGTTCAGGGACCCAGCTCTGGGGCCAACGTCCTGACTTTC

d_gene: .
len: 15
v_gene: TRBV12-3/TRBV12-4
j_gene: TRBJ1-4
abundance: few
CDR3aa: CASSPGTSLNEKLFF
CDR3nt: TGTGCCAGCAGTCCTGGGACAAGCCTTAATGAAAAACTGTTTTTT

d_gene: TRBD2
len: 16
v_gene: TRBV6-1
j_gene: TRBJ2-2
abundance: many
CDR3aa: CASSRGLAGGVGELFF
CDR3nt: TGTGCCAGCAGTAGAGGACTAGCGGGAGGCGTCGGGGAGCTGTTTTTT

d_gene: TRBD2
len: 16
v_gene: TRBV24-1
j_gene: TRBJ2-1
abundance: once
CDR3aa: CANSHSGRAVGNEQFF
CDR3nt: TGTGCCAATTCTCATAGCGGGAGGGCCGTCGGGAATGAGCAGTTCTTC

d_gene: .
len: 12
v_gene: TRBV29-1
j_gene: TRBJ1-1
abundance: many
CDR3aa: CSVDNKGTEAFF
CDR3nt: TGCAGCGTGGATAACAAGGGCACTGAAGCTTTCTTT

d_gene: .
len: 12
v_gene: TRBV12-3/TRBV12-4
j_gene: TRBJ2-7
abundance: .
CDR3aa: CASGPTKGEQYF
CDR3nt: TGTGCCAGCGGCCCAACGAAGGGTGAGCAGTACTTC

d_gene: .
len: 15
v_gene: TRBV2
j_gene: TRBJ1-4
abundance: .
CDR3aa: CASSEVQPFNEKLFF
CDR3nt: TGTGCCAGCAGTGAGGTCCAGCCCTTTAATGAAAAACTGTTTTTT

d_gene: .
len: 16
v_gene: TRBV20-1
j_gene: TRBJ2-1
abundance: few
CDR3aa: CSARDRRLAVYNEQFF
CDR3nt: TGCAGTGCTAGAGATCGAAGATTAGCGGTTTACAATGAGCAGTTCTTC

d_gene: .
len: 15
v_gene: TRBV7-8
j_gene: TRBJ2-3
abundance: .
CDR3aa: CASHDLDGSSDTQYF
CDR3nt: TGTGCCAGCCACGACCTGGACGGGAGCTCAGATACGCAGTATTTT

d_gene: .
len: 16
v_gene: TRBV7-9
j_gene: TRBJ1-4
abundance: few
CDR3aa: CASSLGYGQAGEKLFF
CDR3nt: TGTGCCAGCAGCTTAGGATATGGGCAGGCTGGTGAAAAACTGTTTTTT

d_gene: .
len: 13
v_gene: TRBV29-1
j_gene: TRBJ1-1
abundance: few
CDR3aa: CSAKRTENTEAFF
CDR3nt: TGCAGCGCCAAACGGACAGAAAACACTGAAGCTTTCTTT

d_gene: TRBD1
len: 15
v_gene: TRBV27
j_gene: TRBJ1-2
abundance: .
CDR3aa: CASSLGTAGNYGYTF
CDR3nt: TGTGCCAGCAGTCTTGGGACAGCAGGAAACTATGGCTACACCTTC

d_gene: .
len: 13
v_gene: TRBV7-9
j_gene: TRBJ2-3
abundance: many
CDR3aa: CASSLAITDTQYF
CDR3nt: TGTGCCAGCAGCCTTGCAATCACAGATACGCAGTATTTT

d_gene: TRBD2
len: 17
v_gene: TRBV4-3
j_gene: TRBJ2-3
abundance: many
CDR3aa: CASSPQTSGRVADTQYF
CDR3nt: TGCGCCAGCAGCCCCCAGACTAGCGGGAGGGTAGCAGATACGCAGTATTTT

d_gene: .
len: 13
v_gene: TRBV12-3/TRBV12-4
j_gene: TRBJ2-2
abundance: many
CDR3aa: CASVTDGSGELFF
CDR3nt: TGTGCCAGTGTGACAGATGGCAGCGGGGAGCTGTTTTTT

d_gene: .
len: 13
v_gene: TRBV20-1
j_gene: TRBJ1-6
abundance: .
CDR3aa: CSAGTRSHSPLHF
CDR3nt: TGCAGTGCAGGGACCCGATCCCATTCACCCCTCCACTTT

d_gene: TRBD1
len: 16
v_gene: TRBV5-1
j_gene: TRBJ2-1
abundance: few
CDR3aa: CASSLDRTGPYNEQFF
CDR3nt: TGCGCCAGCAGCTTGGATCGGACAGGGCCCTACAATGAGCAGTTCTTC

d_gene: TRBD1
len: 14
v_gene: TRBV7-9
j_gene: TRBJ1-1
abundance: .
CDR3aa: CASRPRQGATEAFF
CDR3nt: TGTGCCAGCCGCCCAAGACAGGGGGCCACTGAAGCTTTCTTT

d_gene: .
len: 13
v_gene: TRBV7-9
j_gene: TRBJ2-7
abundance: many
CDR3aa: CASRVTGTYEQYF
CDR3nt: TGTGCCAGCAGAGTTACAGGGACCTACGAGCAGTACTTC

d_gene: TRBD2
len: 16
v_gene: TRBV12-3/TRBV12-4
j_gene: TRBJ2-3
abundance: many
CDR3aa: CASSWTSGGGTDTQYF
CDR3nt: TGTGCCAGCAGCTGGACTAGCGGGGGGGGCACAGATACGCAGTATTTT

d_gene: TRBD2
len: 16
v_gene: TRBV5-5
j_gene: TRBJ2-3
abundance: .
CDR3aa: CASSLGGLAGADTQYF
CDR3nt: TGTGCCAGCAGCTTGGGGGGACTAGCGGGGGCAGATACGCAGTATTTT

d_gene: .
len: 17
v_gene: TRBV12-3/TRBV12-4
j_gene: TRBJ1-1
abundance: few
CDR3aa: CASSLLMSETQNTEAFF
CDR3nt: TGTGCCAGCAGTTTATTAATGTCCGAAACTCAAAACACTGAAGCTTTCTTT